This is a list of T cell receptor beta chains from one sample in a study of T cells in Graves' hyperthyroidism and ophthalmopathy. TCRdb called the multiplex PCR reads again in MiXCR, with one record for every CDR3 protein. The sample has about 200,000 distinct CDR3 sequences, about a sixth seen once. Sequencing input: blood. The source is a man between 35 and 55 years old with Graves' hyperthyroidism. Each CDR3 is given with its conserved first and last residue. The order of the fields is clone size, J gene, V gene, D gene, CDR3 DNA, CDR3 protein. D genes are given only for firm matches. Not every row has a clone size; where given, it reads once, few, many or a size class.

size: -; J: TRBJ1-2; V: TRBV28; D: -; DNA: TGTGCCAGCACCTCCGGGGGGTTATATGGCCTCACCTTC; CDR3: CASTSGGLYGLTF
size: few; J: TRBJ1-4; V: TRBV12-3/TRBV12-4; D: -; DNA: TGTGCCAGCACTTTTGCCGGGACGCCGGAGGAAAAACTGTTTTTT; CDR3: CASTFAGTPEEKLFF
size: -; J: TRBJ1-1; V: TRBV7-3; D: -; DNA: TGTGCCAGCAGCTTAACGTTAGGAGGGGTGAACACTGAAGCTTTCTTT; CDR3: CASSLTLGGVNTEAFF
size: many; J: TRBJ2-5; V: TRBV30; D: -; DNA: TGTGCCTGGAGTTCAGGCCAAAGGTACCAAGAGACCCAGTACTTC; CDR3: CAWSSGQRYQETQYF
size: few; J: TRBJ2-3; V: TRBV9; D: -; DNA: TGTGCCAGCAGCCCCTCGGTCGATACGCAGTATTTT; CDR3: CASSPSVDTQYF
size: -; J: TRBJ2-7; V: TRBV6-5; D: TRBD1; DNA: TGTGCCAGCAGTTACCGGGACAGGTACGAGCAGTACTTC; CDR3: CASSYRDRYEQYF
size: many; J: TRBJ2-5; V: TRBV2; D: -; DNA: TGTGCCAGCAGGGGCAGGGAGGAGACCCAGTACTTC; CDR3: CASRGREETQYF
size: many; J: TRBJ2-5; V: TRBV7-3; D: TRBD1; DNA: TGTGCCAGCAGCTTAGGTGGGACAGATGGCGGTACCCAGTACTTC; CDR3: CASSLGGTDGGTQYF
size: many; J: TRBJ1-2; V: TRBV28; D: -; DNA: TGTGCCAGCAGTTTGGGGCAGAACGACTATGGCTACACCTTC; CDR3: CASSLGQNDYGYTF
size: many; J: TRBJ1-1; V: TRBV12-3/TRBV12-4; D: TRBD1; DNA: TGTGCCAGCAGTCCAACAGGGGGCGCGGGGGCTTTCTTT; CDR3: CASSPTGGAGAFF
size: many; J: TRBJ2-1; V: TRBV30; D: TRBD1; DNA: TGTGCCTGGACTAAACCCGGGACAGGGTCCTACAATGAGCAGTTCTTC; CDR3: CAWTKPGTGSYNEQFF
size: many; J: TRBJ2-3; V: TRBV3-1; D: -; DNA: TGTGCCAGCAGCCTCGGACGCCAGACGCAGTATTTT; CDR3: CASSLGRQTQYF
size: many; J: TRBJ1-1; V: TRBV5-1; D: TRBD1; DNA: TGCGCCAGCAGCGAACCAGGACAGGGCGTCACTGAAGCTTTCTTT; CDR3: CASSEPGQGVTEAFF
size: many; J: TRBJ2-2; V: TRBV7-9; D: -; DNA: TGTGCCAGCAGAGTCGGCACCGGGGAGCTGTTTTTT; CDR3: CASRVGTGELFF
size: -; J: TRBJ1-4; V: TRBV5-1; D: TRBD1; DNA: TGCGCCAGCAGCATAGGGAGGGGACAGGGTGAAAAACTGTTTTTT; CDR3: CASSIGRGQGEKLFF
size: many; J: TRBJ2-3; V: TRBV20-1; D: -; DNA: TGCAGTGCTAGAGGGGACTTCGTTGCGCAGTATTTT; CDR3: CSARGDFVAQYF
size: many; J: TRBJ2-6; V: TRBV28; D: -; DNA: TGTGCCAGCAGTTTATCAGGGGCCGGGGCCAACGTCCTGACTTTC; CDR3: CASSLSGAGANVLTF
size: few; J: TRBJ1-6; V: TRBV3-1; D: -; DNA: TGTGCCAGCAGCCCTAGACGCGAGAATTCACCCCTCCACTTT; CDR3: CASSPRRENSPLHF
size: -; J: TRBJ2-5; V: TRBV5-5; D: TRBD2; DNA: TGTGCCAGCAGCCTTAAGGGACTAGCGGGGGGGCCTAAAGAGACCCAGTACTTC; CDR3: CASSLKGLAGGPKETQYF
size: few; J: TRBJ2-3; V: TRBV4-1; D: TRBD2; DNA: TGCGCCAGCAGCCAAGAGGTCCGCTATTTAGCGGGGGGGCCGGGAGATACGCAGTATTTT; CDR3: CASSQEVRYLAGGPGDTQYF
size: many; J: TRBJ2-1; V: TRBV3-1; D: TRBD2; DNA: TGTGCCAGCAGCCTGCAACCTAGCGGCGTGTACAATGAGCAGTTCTTC; CDR3: CASSLQPSGVYNEQFF
size: few; J: TRBJ2-7; V: TRBV20-1; D: -; DNA: TGCAGTGCTAGAGATGGGGTGGCTCCGGCGGCCGAGCAGTACTTC; CDR3: CSARDGVAPAAEQYF
size: many; J: TRBJ1-1; V: TRBV3-1; D: -; DNA: TGTGCCAGCAGCCCTCGATCGAACACTGAAGCTTTCTTT; CDR3: CASSPRSNTEAFF
size: -; J: TRBJ2-2; V: TRBV5-1; D: -; DNA: TGCGCCAGCAGGTTTTCCGGGGAGCTGTTTTTT; CDR3: CASRFSGELFF
size: many; J: TRBJ1-5; V: TRBV12-3/TRBV12-4; D: TRBD1; DNA: TGTGCCAGCAGTTCGACAGGGGGCGGTCAGCCCCAGCATTTT; CDR3: CASSSTGGGQPQHF
size: once; J: TRBJ2-1; V: TRBV9; D: TRBD1; DNA: TGTGCCAGCAGCGCAGGGGGTGAGCAGTTCTTC; CDR3: CASSAGGEQFF
size: few; J: TRBJ1-5; V: TRBV27; D: TRBD1; DNA: TGTGCCAGCAGTCTCCGGACAGGGGTTGGTCAGCCCCAGCATTTT; CDR3: CASSLRTGVGQPQHF